This T cell receptor beta chain was identified during a study of blood T cell repertoires in COVID-19. The wider study: The study drew acute and convalescent COVID-19 samples from the United States, Italy and Spain.

In the original workflow: Estimates of nucleated cell counts were drawn from the amplification of reference gene primers. TCRdb keeps only in-frame clones here, not all; method: immunoSEQ multiplex PCR. From that table come the V and J calls and clone size; the DNA was used to work out D and trimming. Counted here are 75,000 to 100,000 clones, more than 75% occurring once; the ten biggest clones make up approximately 4.4%. Germline V CDR1 and CDR2: SGHRS, YFSETQ. Germline trimming cut 4 bases from V and 7 bases from J; bases unmatched to any gene: 13. CDR3 length equals 15 residues. The specimen was peripheral blood. The chain combines TRBV5-1 with TRBJ1-1; 7 bases align to TRBD1. The sequence came from a woman aged 80 or older with acute or convalescent COVID-19. CDR3 protein: CASSQTQGTIGEAFF. The CDR3 DNA reads TGCGCCAGCAGCCAAACACAGGGGACAATAGGTGAAGCTTTCTTT.